One sample yielded the 28 T cell receptor delta chains listed below, sequenced in a study of DNA immune sequencing with unique molecular identifiers. All 8 TRDV and 4 TRDJ genes were targeted in 32-plex amplification of genomic DNA. In approximately 3 barcoding PCR cycles, molecules received a 12-nucleotide UMI, then adapter PCR followed. TCRdb ran CATT on the multiplex PCR reads. The data hold about 2,500 delta-chain clones, with 13% to 15% observed a single time. The sample taken for sequencing was gamma-delta T cells from PBMCs. The receptor source for this set is a human donor in good health.

The chain joins TRDV1 to TRDJ1; 11 positions agree with TRDD3. Matching the DNA to germline supplied the J gene, which TCRdb does not give. Germline V CDR1 and CDR2: TSWWSYY, QGS. J was trimmed by 3 bases and V by 2 bases; bases with no gene match: 23. This CDR3 has 22 amino acids. The CDR3 nucleotides read TGTGCTCTTGGGGAAGAAAATTCCCTATATTGGGGGATACGCCGCCCCCCCGATAAACTCATCTTT. Translated: CALGEENSLYWGIRRPPDKLIF.

This clone occurred many times. The chain couples TRAV38-2/DV8 to TRDJ1; 9 nucleotides match TRDD3. Germline CDR1 is TSESDYY and CDR2 is QEAYKQQN. There are 19 residues in the CDR3. V shed 1 base and J 0 bases; nucleotides not matched to a gene: 13. CDR3 loop: CAYRSPFPYWGTYTDKLIF. The CDR3 region has the DNA TGTGCTTATAGGAGCCCCTTCCCTTACTGGGGGACGTACACCGATAAACTCATCTTT.

This clone was seen a few times. This probably arose from a read error, given a far larger clone one base away. Other DNA sequences in the same sample also yield this CDR3. The chain is built from TRDV2 and TRDJ1; 9 nucleotides match TRDD3. With 0 bases clipped from V and 0 bases from J, the junction kept 16 bases outside the gene matches. The CDR3 extends over 20 amino acids. Germline-derived CDR1 and CDR2 are GEAIGNYY and EKD. The CDR3, as DNA: TGTGCCTGTGACACCCTAAGTACAGGGGGATACCGAGAGTACACCGATAAACTCATCTTT. It specifies CACDTLSTGGYREYTDKLIF.

About this clone itself: A read error is possible here, since a much larger clone lies one base away. Other DNA sequences from this sample encode an identical CDR3 as well. This chain uses TRDV3 with TRDJ1, with D maybe TRDD2 (6 bases). Trimming stripped 2 bases from V and 0 bases from J, with 31 bases between. Germline V gene data show CDR1 as TVYSNPD and CDR2 as GDNSRS (reference sequence). This CDR3 contains 20 residues. CDR3 bases: TGTGCCTTTTTTGGGAATCGGATCCTACTAGGGCGGTGGTACACCGATAAACTCATCTTT. Its translation: CAFFGNRILLGRWYTDKLIF.

This clone was seen a few times. A far larger clone is one nucleotide away, so this likely arose from a read error. The sample carries other DNA sequences with the same CDR3. The genes are TRDV2 and TRDJ3; D unclear. Germline assignment: CDR1 GEAIGNYY and CDR2 EKD. This CDR3 is 19 amino acids long. CDR3 protein: CACDTTGPLSSWDTRQMFF. The CDR3 nucleotides are TGTGCTTGTGACACTACGGGGCCCCTGAGCTCCTGGGACACCCGACAGATGTTTTTC.

This clone rates as medium-sized. The chain joins TRDV1 to TRDJ1, with 11 bases matching TRDD3. TCRdb offers no J gene call, so here the DNA was matched to germline to obtain one. The V segment lost 0 bases and the J segment 0 bases; nucleotides outside the gene matches: 30. The CDR3 runs 26 residues. Germline CDR1 is TSWWSYY and CDR2 is QGS. This CDR3 is CALGELPREPIRYWGIDGVYTDKLIF. The DNA of the CDR3 is TGTGCTCTTGGGGAACTCCCGAGAGAGCCCATACGGTACTGGGGGATAGACGGGGTTTACACCGATAAACTCATCTTT.

This clone has just a few counts. Only one base separates this from a far larger clonotype, so it likely reflects a read error. Other DNA sequences in this sample translate to the same CDR3. The rearrangement links TRDV2 to TRDJ1; D gene unclear. The CDR3 covers 19 residues. In germline, CDR1 is GEAIGNYY, CDR2 EKD. Trimming took off 0 bases at V and 11 bases at J, with 33 bases between the two ends. The CDR3 nucleotides are TGTGCCTGTGACACCGTTTCGGGCTTCGGGCCGGGTGATAAAACCCGGCTCATCTTT. It specifies CACDTVSGFGPGDKTRLIF.

This clone was counted a few times. One base separates it from a far larger clone, so it is likely a read error. V and J are TRDV2 and TRDJ1, with 8 positions matching TRDD3. The CDR3 is 17 amino acids. J was trimmed by 4 bases and V by 3 bases; bases with no gene match: 15. Germline assignment: CDR1 GEAIGNYY and CDR2 EKD. CDR3 residues: CACDPLITGDKRDKLIF. In nucleotides, the CDR3 is TGTGCCTGTGACCCCCTCATCACGGGGGATAAGCGCGATAAACTCATCTTT.

The chain links TRDV2 to TRDJ1, with TRDD3 matching over 9 bases. The germline CDR1 and CDR2 sequences are GEAIGNYY and EKD. The CDR3 totals 15 residues. J was trimmed by 1 base and V by 3 bases; bases with no gene match: 5. CDR3 coding DNA: TGTGCCTGTGACTCACTGGGGGAGTCCACCGATAAACTCATCTTT. Translation gives CACDSLGESTDKLIF.

Points on this clone: A much more abundant neighbour one base away suggests this may be a read error. This same CDR3 is encoded by further DNA sequences in the sample. The chain carries TRDV1 and TRDJ2, with 12 nucleotides matching TRDD3. The J gene, not given by TCRdb, was assigned here from a germline match of the nucleotide sequence. Germline loops: CDR1 TSWWSYY, CDR2 QGS. CDR3 size: 25 residues. V lost 6 bases to trimming and J lost 0 bases; unmatched junction nucleotides: 29. The CDR3 loop reads CALGEGPVTTLRNWGILTLTAQLFF. The DNA of the CDR3 is TGTGCTCTTGGTGAAGGTCCTGTTACTACCCTAAGGAACTGGGGGATACTAACTTTGACAGCACAACTCTTCTTT.

V is TRDV1 and J is TRDJ1, with D possibly being TRDD3 (5 bases). TCRdb gives no J gene; it was assigned here by matching the DNA to germline. The CDR3 runs to 20 residues. Germline CDR1 and CDR2: TSWWSYY and QGS. V shed 4 bases and J shed 0 bases, with 27 bases lying between them. DNA for the CDR3: TGTGCTCTTGGGGCACTCCCAACCAGGGGACATAAGATGTACACCGATAAACTCATCTTT. Protein: CALGALPTRGHKMYTDKLIF.

Turning to this clone: A read error may explain this, as a much larger clone is one base away. V and J are TRDV1 and TRDJ1; D may be TRDD3 (6 bases). The J gene is absent in TCRdb and was assigned here via DNA matching to germline. CDR3 length equals 22 residues. Germline V gives CDR1 TSWWSYY, CDR2 QGS. In DNA form, the CDR3 reads TGTGCTATTGGGGATCTTCCCCGATACTCTTCTCGCTACTGGCCAGAGGCCGATAAACTCATCTTT. Protein product: CAIGDLPRYSSRYWPEADKLIF.

Sample share makes this clone medium-sized. CDR3: CACDTLEKLGIMGTDKLIF. The CDR3 nucleotides are TGTGCCTGTGACACCCTCGAAAAACTGGGGATAATGGGCACCGATAAACTCATCTTT. The chain links TRDV2 to TRDJ1; 7 nucleotides agree with TRDD3. The CDR3 length is 19 residues. V shed 0 bases and J 1 base; nucleotides not matched to a gene: 16. CDR1 is GEAIGNYY, CDR2 EKD, per germline.

In its sample, this clone is medium-sized (0.01 to 0.1%). V usage is TRDV2 and J usage is TRDJ1; 7 nucleotides line up with TRDD3. Germline CDR1 GEAIGNYY, CDR2 EKD. The CDR3 has 17 residues. V trimming: 3 bases; J trimming: 3 bases; junction bases outside the gene matches: 15. The CDR3 DNA follows: TGTGCCTGTGACGCCGAGTGGGGGACCCCAGTGCCCGATAAACTCATCTTT. This sequence encodes CACDAEWGTPVPDKLIF.

This clone was found a few times. With a far larger clone one base away, a read error is the likely cause. This specimen includes other DNA sequences encoding the same CDR3. The chain joins TRDV2 to TRDJ1; no firm D call. The V end lost 0 bases, the J end lost 6 bases, and 16 bases lay between the germline ends. Germline CDR1 GEAIGNYY, CDR2 EKD. The CDR3 has 15 amino acids. In DNA, the CDR3 is TGTGCCTGTGACACCTTGGGTCACCAACGACATAAACTCATCTTT. Translation: CACDTLGHQRHKLIF.

This clone is deemed medium-sized. The CDR3 bases are TGTGCCTGTGCTCCCTCGGTTGGGGGATACGATTCCCGTCTTCGCGATAAACTCATCTTT. This codes for CACAPSVGGYDSRLRDKLIF. The chain has TRDV2 and TRDJ1; 11 bases align to TRDD3. CDR3 length: 20 amino acids. Trimming removed 5 bases from V and 4 bases from J; junction bases left unmatched: 23. Germline V gives CDR1 GEAIGNYY, CDR2 EKD.

This clone qualifies as large. Other DNA sequences in the sample encode the same CDR3. J is TRDJ1 and V is TRDV2, with unresolved D. V was pared by 3 bases and J by 6 bases, with 16 bases between. Germline V gene data show CDR1 as GEAIGNYY and CDR2 as EKD. This CDR3 contains 14 residues. CDR3 region: CACDPIMGRNKLIF. In DNA form, the CDR3 reads TGTGCCTGTGACCCCATTATGGGCCGAAATAAACTCATCTTT.

This clone is labeled as medium-sized. DNA of the CDR3: TGTGCTCTTGGGGAAGTCGCAGCACAACTCTTCTTT. Translating it yields CALGEVAAQLFF. The rearrangement links TRDV1 to TRDJ2; no clear D. The germline V gene has CDR1 TSWWSYY and CDR2 QGS. Trimming removed 2 bases at V and 6 bases at J, with 4 bases between. This CDR3 spans 12 amino acids.

This clone counts as medium-sized. This rearrangement joins TRDV2 to TRDJ1; 7 bases align to TRDD3. Germline V gives CDR1 GEAIGNYY, CDR2 EKD. V dropped 0 bases and J dropped 4; count of bases not matched to a gene: 4. The CDR3 covers 14 residues. CDR3 nucleotide sequence: TGTGCCTGTGACACCGTTTCTGGGGGCGATAAACTCATCTTT. Its translation: CACDTVSGGDKLIF.

This clone is medium-sized. The V gene is TRDV3, the J gene TRDJ1; the D gene is possibly TRDD3 (5 bases). CDR3 length: 11 amino acids. With 2 bases removed from V and 3 bases from J, the gap between germline ends came to 7 bases. The germline V gene has CDR1 TVYSNPD and CDR2 GDNSRS (reference sequence). CDR3 sequence (DNA): TGTGCCTTTGGGGGGTCCGATAAACTCATCTTT. This sequence encodes CAFGGSDKLIF.

In this sample, this clone is large. This sample includes further DNA sequences coding for the same CDR3. The chain joins TRDV2 to TRDJ1; 11 nucleotides agree with TRDD3. Germline CDR1 is GEAIGNYY and CDR2 is EKD. The CDR3 loop spans 20 amino acids. V was clipped by 0 bases and J by 4 bases; unmatched bases: 18. The CDR3 DNA reads TGTGCCTGTGACACCGTCACTCTTCGGGGGACTGGGGGATATTTCGATAAACTCATCTTT. Its translation: CACDTVTLRGTGGYFDKLIF.

The V gene went uncalled, while the J gene is TRDJ1; TRDD3 is the table's D call, not checked against the DNA. There are 18 residues in the CDR3. CDR3 protein: CALGELSPLIYATDKLIF. DNA for the CDR3: TGTGCTCTTGGGGAACTGTCACCTCTGATATACGCTACCGATAAACTCATCTTT.

This clone has only a few counts. The likely explanation is a read error, given a far larger clone one base away. The V gene is TRDV2, the J gene TRDJ2, with TRDD3 matching over 7 bases. The V segment lost 0 bases and the J segment 8 bases; nucleotides outside the gene matches: 17. The CDR3 extends over 18 amino acids. In germline, CDR1 is GEAIGNYY, CDR2 EKD. The CDR3 bases are TGTGCCTGTGACACCGTTCTAGAGTCTGGGGGCCGCAGGGCACAACTCTTCTTT. This codes for CACDTVLESGGRRAQLFF.

This clone has a handful of counts. A read error is likely here: a far larger clone is one base away. The chain is built from TRDV2 and TRDJ1; TRDD3 agrees at 8 bases. The V gene's germline CDR1 is GEAIGNYY and CDR2 EKD. The CDR3 is made up of 20 amino acids. CDR3 amino acids: CACDTVGYAGNRGDTNKLIF. The CDR3 DNA reads as TGTGCCTGTGACACCGTGGGATACGCAGGGAATCGAGGAGACACCAATAAACTCATCTTT.

In its sample, this clone is medium-sized (0.01 to 0.1%). The chain combines TRDV2 with TRDJ3; 12 bases fit TRDD3. Looked up from germline, CDR1 is GEAIGNYY and CDR2 is EKD. The V and J ends lost 0 bases and 0 bases, in that order; junction bases with no gene match: 5. The CDR3 runs to 20 residues. The CDR3 DNA sequence: TGTGCCTGTGACACCGTACTGGGGGATACCGGCTCCTGGGACACCCGACAGATGTTTTTC. Translation gives CACDTVLGDTGSWDTRQMFF.

This chain connects TRDV1 to TRDJ1; TRDD2 is a possible D gene (6 bases). Germline matching of the DNA provided the J gene here, since TCRdb leaves it blank. The CDR3 contains 21 residues. Trimming left V 5 bases short and J 0 bases short, with 31 bases between. CDR1 and CDR2 from the germline V gene are TSWWSYY and QGS. CDR3 in DNA: TGTGCTCTTGGGAAGCCCCGGCTCCTACGATTACTGAGCCCGTACACCGATAAACTCATCTTT. As protein: CALGKPRLLRLLSPYTDKLIF.

This clone is classed as medium-sized. The chain carries TRDV3 and TRDJ3; 11 positions match TRDD3. V was clipped by 1 base and J by 1 base; unmatched bases: 24. The CDR3 totals 24 residues. The V gene's germline CDR1 is TVYSNPD and CDR2 GDNSRS (reference sequence). In nucleotides, the CDR3 is TGTGCCTTTAAGCCCTTCCCCGGAAGGATCTACTGGGGGATAATATCCTGGGACACCCGACAGATGTTTTTC. Translating it yields CAFKPFPGRIYWGIISWDTRQMFF.

In this sample, this clone is medium-sized (0.01 to 0.1%). The chain is built from TRDV2 and TRDJ1, with 12 positions matching TRDD3. The V gene's germline CDR1 is GEAIGNYY and CDR2 EKD. The CDR3 runs to 18 residues. J gave up 0 bases and V 4 bases, and 11 bases lay outside the gene matches. The DNA for the CDR3 is TGTGCCTGTGATCTCGTCACTGGGGGATACCCGTACACCGATAAACTCATCTTT. Residues: CACDLVTGGYPYTDKLIF.